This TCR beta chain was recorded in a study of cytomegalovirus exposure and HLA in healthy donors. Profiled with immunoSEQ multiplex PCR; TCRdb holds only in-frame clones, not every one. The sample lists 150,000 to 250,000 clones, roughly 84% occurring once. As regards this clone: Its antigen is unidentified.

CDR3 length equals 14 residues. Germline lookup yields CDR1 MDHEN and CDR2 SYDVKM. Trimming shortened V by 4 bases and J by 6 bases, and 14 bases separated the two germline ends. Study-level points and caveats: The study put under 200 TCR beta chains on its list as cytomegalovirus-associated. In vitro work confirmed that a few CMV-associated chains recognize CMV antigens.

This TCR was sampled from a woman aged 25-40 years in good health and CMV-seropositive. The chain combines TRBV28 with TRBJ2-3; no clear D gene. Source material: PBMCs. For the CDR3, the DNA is TGTGCCAGCAGTTCCCACACGTCGTTGGATACGCAGTATTTT. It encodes CASSSHTSLDTQYF.